Here is one TCR beta chain with its context. Its cognate antigen has yet to be identified. It has no much larger one-base neighbor in the sample; base qualities were not kept. This sample stems from a study of shared clonotypes between healthy human individuals (TCRdb year 2020). Context from the whole study: Three men and two women, aged 18 to 49 years, made up the cohort. To estimate repertoire size and how much clonotypes are shared between individuals, the study performed deep sequencing of blood TCR repertoires from a few healthy adults. Between about 0.8 and 9.5 billion PBMCs per donor were obtained by leukapheresis. To increase sequencing depth and limit assay-specific biases, TCR repertoire library preparation and sequencing were carried out by different laboratories using diverse techniques. For each donor, CD4 naive and CD4 memory were each given three plates, CD8 naive was given two plates, and CD8 memory was given one plate. Beyond this particular receptor, the publication reports: Even with the large sequencing depth, rarefaction of the sorted-subset datasets indicated that sequencing was incomplete. The genetic and exposure-history diversity represented was limited by the small number of donors. Sampling was restricted to blood, and TCR repertoires in tissues likely differ from the TCR repertoires found in blood. Naive subsets generally had larger estimated clonotype richness than memory subsets did. Sharing across a few donors was observed for approximately 5% of naive CD4, 3.5% of naive CD8, about 2.3% of memory CD4, and around 0.42% of memory CD8 clonotypes. Higher generation probabilities were observed for clonotypes shared by all four sorted-subset donors than for non-shared clonotypes. Based on pairwise subsampling, the degree of clonotype sharing among donors was expected to be affected by sequencing depth.

There are 17 amino acids in the CDR3, from cysteine to phenylalanine inclusive. The kept DNA is CDR3 alone, 51 bases in frame from the first base. Relative to germline, V is 0 bases shorter and J is 4 bases shorter, with 17 bases between their ends. CDR1 SGHDT and CDR2 YYEEEE were looked up in the germline V gene. TCR CDR3 regions were amplified from genomic DNA by multiplex PCR using the deep immunoSEQ assay. For each cell subset, the extracted genomic DNA was distributed evenly across all wells of several immunoSEQ 96-well plates, and each plate served as one replicate. For sorted subsets, roughly 0.2 ug genomic DNA, equal to 30,000 to 35,000 T cell genomes, was loaded into each replicate PCR. Purified libraries were measured with a Qubit 3.0 fluorometer, size-checked on a Bioanalyzer 2100, and measured again with the KAPA Library Quantification kit. Every immunoSEQ 96-well plate was sequenced on a dedicated single-read 150-cycle Illumina NextSeq 550 flow cell. Concerning the study's data processing: Because only junctional sequences without quality scores were contained in the immunoSEQ output, filtering matching that applied to full-length reads could not be performed. Sequences were annotated with PyIR, a Python wrapper for IgBLAST v1.9, using IMGT germline references to assign V/J genes and CDR3. Reads with weak V/J assignments (E-value above 1e-6), missing CDR3, stop codons, out-of-frame junctions, or ambiguous translated residues were removed. V3J clonotypes were defined as sequences sharing an identical inferred V gene, J gene, and CDR3 amino acid sequence. Percentage overlap between repertoires was computed as shared unique clonotypes divided by the size of the smaller repertoire. Richness of each repertoire was evaluated using RTK rarefaction, the Chao1 estimator, and Recon v2.1 estimates of unobserved clonotypes. Generation probabilities were computed with OLGA for all TCRbeta clonotypes obtained by the gDNA method from several donors. TCRdb retrieved this table from immuneACCESS and kept in-frame rearrangements only. Not all clones are present; in checked studies, unresolved V genes account for under half, and no reason is known for the remainder. V and J calls and clone size are given by that table; D and trimming were obtained from the DNA. The sample has some 1,400,000 clones on record, roughly 96% of them singletons. Approximately 1.1% of the sample goes to the ten largest clones.

The donors were healthy, HIV-negative adults who had no recently reported acute infections or vaccinations. Only Caucasian adults living in Nashville, Tennessee, USA were represented among the donors. CD4+ T cells were enriched through magnetic negative selection, after which naive cells were positively selected on CD45RA and the remaining negative fraction served as the memory subset. After blood collection by leukapheresis, PBMCs were isolated using Ficoll-Histopaque density gradient centrifugation and then cryopreserved in the vapor phase of liquid nitrogen. Analytical flow cytometry was used to check the purity and quantity of each magnetically sorted T cell population. From each sorted fraction, genomic DNA was isolated and quantified by UV absorbance on a Nanodrop 2000c.

This clonotype was sampled from a man aged 25-40 years in good health. The sequence is built from TRBV5-6 and TRBJ1-5; the D gene is perhaps TRBD1, on 6 matching bases. Sequencing was done on a sample of naive CD4+ T cells sorted from blood. This sample's cell subset or site label indicates: CD45RA+ positively selected. The nucleotide sequence is given as TGTGCCAGCAGCTTGGCCATCGGACAGAAGAAAAATCAGCCCCAGCATTTT. It specifies CASSLAIGQKKNQPQHF.